This TCR beta chain appears in the sequencing data of a study of OX40 agonist ivuxolimab in advanced cancers. Deletions cut 6 bases from V and 5 bases from J, with 14 bases between. CDR3 size: 14 residues. The germline V gene encodes CDR1 MNHNS and CDR2 SASEGT. Method: immunoSEQ multiplex PCR; TCRdb's copy keeps in-frame clones and lacks some. Here the sample spans 66,000 or so clones, around 85% being singletons. This chain connects TRBV6-1 to TRBJ2-1, with D perhaps matching TRBD2 (6 bases). The TCR comes from an adult with an advanced solid tumor such as melanoma, head and neck, liver or kidney cancer. Sequencing used CD4+ or CD8+ T cells sorted from blood, obtained in a trial of the OX40 agonist ivuxolimab. The CDR3 DNA is TGTGCCAGCAGGGTAACGGGGGTGAACAATGAGCAGTTCTTC. Amino acid sequence: CASRVTGVNNEQFF.